The sequence of this TCR beta chain was determined in a study of control samples from healthy donors and cancer patients. The data were produced by immunoSEQ multiplex PCR, yet TCRdb's version contains in-frame clones alone and is incomplete. The sample has more than 140,000 clones; approximately 94% are singletons. Looked up from germline, CDR1 is WNHNN and CDR2 is SYGVQD (reference sequence). CDR3 length equals 16 residues. J lost 1 base, V lost 0 bases, and 6 bases had no gene match. The rearrangement joins TRBV10-1 to TRBJ2-7, with 7 positions matching TRBD2. The TCR comes from a middle-aged man in good health. Input material: blood. CDR3 nucleotide sequence: TGCGCCAGCAGTGAGTCGTGGCGGGAGAGGTCCTACGAGCAGTACTTC. Protein sequence: CASSESWRERSYEQYF.